The clone carrying this T cell receptor beta chain came up a few times. The data were obtained in a study of blood T cell repertoires in COVID-19. Background on the study: The cDNA or gDNA used as material had been derived from T cells, B-cell-depleted T cells, or PBMCs.

The method was immunoSEQ multiplex PCR; TCRdb's version includes in-frame clones alone and lacks a portion of them. In the table there are about 280,000 clones, roughly 87% of which are singletons. CDR3 size: 17 residues. CDR1 and CDR2 (germline): SGHDT, YYEEEE. V lost 0 bases to trimming and J lost 4 bases; unmatched junction nucleotides: 8. This TCR was sampled from a man aged 18 to 29 with active or convalescent COVID-19. The V gene is TRBV5-6, the J gene TRBJ1-1; 11 bases are a match to TRBD1. The source material was peripheral blood. CDR3 DNA sequence: TGTGCCAGCAGCTTGGCCGGGACAGGGGGGATAGGCACTGAAGCTTTCTTT. Translating it yields CASSLAGTGGIGTEAFF.